What follows are 8 T cell receptor beta chains derived from one specimen sequenced in a study of blood T cell repertoires in COVID-19. Sequenced by immunoSEQ multiplex PCR; TCRdb stores in-frame clones only, minus some. This sample has roughly 100,000 clones, with around 88% found just once. The sequenced sample consisted of peripheral blood. The receptors stem from a woman in her seventies with acute or convalescent COVID-19.

The V and J genes are TRBV24-1 and TRBJ2-5, with 13 bases fitting TRBD2. V shed 4 bases and J 6 bases; nucleotides not matched to a gene: 7. CDR1 is KGHDR, CDR2 SFDVKD, per germline. The length of the CDR3 is 16 residues. The CDR3 coding sequence is TGTGCCACCAGTGACCCCGGACTAGCGGGAGCCCAGACCCAGTACTTC. Its translation is CATSDPGLAGAQTQYF.

The V call is TRBV9, the J call TRBJ1-1; D possibly corresponds to TRBD1 (5 bases). There are 14 residues in the CDR3. Germline V gives CDR1 SGDLS, CDR2 YYNGEE. The germline V and J ends were trimmed by 5 bases and 1 base, with 12 bases remaining between them. CDR3 DNA: TGTGCCAGCAGACGGGGGACGGCGAACACTGAAGCTTTCTTT. This translates into CASRRGTANTEAFF.

The J gene is TRBJ1-1, the V gene TRBV7-9; D is unclear. Trimming took off 5 bases at V and 3 bases at J, with 7 bases between the two ends. There are 12 residues in the CDR3. From germline, CDR1 is SEHNR and CDR2 FQNEAQ (reference sequence). The CDR3 protein is CASSRSDTEAFF. The CDR3 nucleotides are TGTGCCAGCAGCCGTTCGGACACTGAAGCTTTCTTT.

V usage is TRBV28 and J usage is TRBJ1-1, with 10 bases fitting TRBD1. V was clipped by 5 bases and J by 1 base; unmatched bases: 7. The CDR3 runs 16 residues. Germline CDR1 and CDR2: MDHEN and SYDVKM. CDR3 protein: CASSVPGQGKNTEAFF. The CDR3 DNA sequence: TGTGCCAGCAGTGTCCCGGGACAGGGGAAGAACACTGAAGCTTTCTTT.

The chain links TRBV10-3 to TRBJ2-3, with 10 bases matching TRBD1. The CDR3 sequence is 18 residues long. J lost 0 bases, V lost 3 bases, and 9 bases had no gene match. Per the germline V gene, CDR1 is ENHRY and CDR2 is SYGVKD. The CDR3 DNA reads as TGTGCCATCAGTGATTTGGGACAGGGGCTGACTAGCACAGATACGCAGTATTTT. Translated: CAISDLGQGLTSTDTQYF.

The chain joins TRBV24-1 to TRBJ2-3; D is uncertain. Trimming stripped 3 bases from V and 3 bases from J, with 18 bases between. CDR1 is KGHDR and CDR2 is SFDVKD in the germline V gene. CDR3 length equals 17 residues. This CDR3 is CATSDPLAGQKTDTQYF. The CDR3 bases are TGTGCCACCAGTGATCCCCTCGCTGGGCAGAAAACAGATACGCAGTATTTT.

This chain uses TRBV19 with TRBJ2-3; 9 bases are a match to TRBD1. The CDR3 runs 15 residues. The junction had 10 bases not matched to a gene; V was cut back by 6 bases and J by 6 bases. Germline V CDR1 and CDR2: LNHDA, SQIVND (reference sequence). CDR3 sequence reads: CASRADRGARDTQYF. The CDR3 DNA reads as TGTGCCAGTAGAGCAGACAGGGGGGCACGGGATACGCAGTATTTT.

The gene calls are TRBV27 and TRBJ1-5; TRBD1 is a possible D gene (5 bases). The CDR3 loop spans 14 amino acids. In germline, CDR1 is MNHEY, CDR2 SMNVEV (reference sequence). With 5 bases removed from V and 7 bases from J, the gap between germline ends came to 15 bases. The CDR3 sequence: CASSKTRDNQPQHF. CDR3 DNA sequence: TGTGCCAGCAGTAAAACCAGGGATAACCAGCCCCAGCATTTT.